The present entry profiles one TCR beta chain with its context. V was trimmed by 0 bases and J by 5 bases, leaving 11 bases between them. CDR3 length equals 14 residues. Germline values: CDR1 SGDLS, CDR2 YYNGEE. Reverse transcribing all isolated RNA meant expressed TCRB transcripts were sequenced. Read counts averaged around 3.9 million for samples of naive, central memory and regulatory T cells. Libraries were prepared by immunoSEQ multiplex PCR; TCRdb keeps only in-frame clonotypes and omits some of them. The sample yields about half a million clones, roughly 30% seen once. This sample is drawn from a study of beta chain features in type 1 diabetes.

Sequencing used naive CD4+ T cells from blood. The gene calls are TRBV9 and TRBJ2-5, with no clear D. The clonotype was recovered from a man younger than 35 in good health. The CDR3, as DNA: TGTGCCAGCAGCGTAGGGAAGGGCCTGGAGACCCAGTACTTC. As protein: CASSVGKGLETQYF.